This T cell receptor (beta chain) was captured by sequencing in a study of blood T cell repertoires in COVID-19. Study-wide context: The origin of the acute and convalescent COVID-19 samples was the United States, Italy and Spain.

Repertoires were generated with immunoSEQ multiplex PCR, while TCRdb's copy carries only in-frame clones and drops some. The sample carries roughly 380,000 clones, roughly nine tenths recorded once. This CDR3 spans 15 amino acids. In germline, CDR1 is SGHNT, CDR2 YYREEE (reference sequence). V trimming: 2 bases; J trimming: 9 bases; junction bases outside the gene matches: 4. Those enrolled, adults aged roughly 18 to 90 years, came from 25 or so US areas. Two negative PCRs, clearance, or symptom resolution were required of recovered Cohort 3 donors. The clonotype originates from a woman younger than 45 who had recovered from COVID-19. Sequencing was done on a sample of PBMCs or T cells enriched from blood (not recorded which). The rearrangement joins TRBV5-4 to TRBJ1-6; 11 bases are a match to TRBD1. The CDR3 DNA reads TGTGCCAGCAGCTTACCGGGACAGGGGGGTTCACCCCTCCACTTT. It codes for CASSLPGQGGSPLHF.